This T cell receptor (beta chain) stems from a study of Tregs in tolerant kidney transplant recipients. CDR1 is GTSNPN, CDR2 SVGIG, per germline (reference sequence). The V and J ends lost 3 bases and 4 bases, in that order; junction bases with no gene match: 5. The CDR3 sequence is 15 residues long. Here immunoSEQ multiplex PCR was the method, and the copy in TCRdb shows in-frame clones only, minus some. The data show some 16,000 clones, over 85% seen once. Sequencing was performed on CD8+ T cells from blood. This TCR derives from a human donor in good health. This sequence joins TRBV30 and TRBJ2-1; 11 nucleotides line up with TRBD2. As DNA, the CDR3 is TGTGCCTGGAGCGTAACTAGCGGGGGATACAATGAGCAGTTCTTC. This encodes CAWSVTSGGYNEQFF.